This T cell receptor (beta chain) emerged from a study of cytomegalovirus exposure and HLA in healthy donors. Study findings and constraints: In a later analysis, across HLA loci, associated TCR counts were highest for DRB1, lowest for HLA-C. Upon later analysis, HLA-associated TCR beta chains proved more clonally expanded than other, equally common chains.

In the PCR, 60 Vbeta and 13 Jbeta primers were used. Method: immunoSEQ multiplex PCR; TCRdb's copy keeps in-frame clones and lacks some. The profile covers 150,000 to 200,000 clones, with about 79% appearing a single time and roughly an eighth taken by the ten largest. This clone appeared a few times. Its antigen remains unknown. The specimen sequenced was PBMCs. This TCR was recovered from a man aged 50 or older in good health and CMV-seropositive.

In DNA form, the CDR3 reads TGCGCCAGCACTGGGGGGGCCACTGAAGCTTTCTTT. Translation gives CASTGGATEAFF. The gene calls are TRBV10-2 and TRBJ1-1, with D maybe TRBD1 (6 bases). The CDR3 is 12 residues long. Germline assignment: CDR1 WSHSY and CDR2 SAAADI. The germline V and J ends were trimmed by 7 bases and 4 bases, with 10 bases remaining between them.